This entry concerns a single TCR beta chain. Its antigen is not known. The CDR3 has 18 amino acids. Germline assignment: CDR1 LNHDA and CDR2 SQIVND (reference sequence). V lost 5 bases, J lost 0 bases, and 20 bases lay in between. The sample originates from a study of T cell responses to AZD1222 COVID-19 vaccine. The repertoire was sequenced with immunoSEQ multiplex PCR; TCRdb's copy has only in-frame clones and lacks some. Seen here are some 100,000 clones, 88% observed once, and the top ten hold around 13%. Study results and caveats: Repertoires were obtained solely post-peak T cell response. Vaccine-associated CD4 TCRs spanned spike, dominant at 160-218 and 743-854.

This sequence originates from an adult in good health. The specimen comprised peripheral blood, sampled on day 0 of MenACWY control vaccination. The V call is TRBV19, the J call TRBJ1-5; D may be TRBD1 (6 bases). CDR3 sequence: CASSRRGKGEYSNQPQHF. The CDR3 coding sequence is TGTGCCAGTAGTCGCAGGGGCAAAGGGGAGTATAGCAATCAGCCCCAGCATTTT.